This T cell receptor (beta chain) was documented in a study of cytomegalovirus exposure and HLA in healthy donors. Overall study: The approximately 610 first-cohort repertoires shared a platform with the approximately 110 validation repertoires, as reported in a later analysis. Study-wide points: Most TCRs appeared rarely, but some public TCRs recurred in many donors. Associated with cytomegalovirus, according to the listing, were 150 to 200 TCR beta chains.

On this clone itself: As yet, its antigen is unknown.

TCRdb's copy holds only in-frame clones and misses some; the assay was immunoSEQ multiplex PCR. Of around 260,000 clones detected, 90% appear once; the ten largest clones hold 3.1%. V was clipped by 6 bases and J by 6 bases; unmatched bases: 4. The germline V gene has CDR1 MNHEY and CDR2 SVGAGI. The CDR3 spans 13 residues. The sequence came from a woman aged 25-40 years in good health and CMV-seronegative. The sample was PBMCs. The V call is TRBV6-5, the J call TRBJ2-7; 11 nucleotides align to TRBD2. The CDR3, as DNA: TGTGCCAGCAGATTCGGGACTAGCGGCGAGCAGTACTTC. It yields the protein CASRFGTSGEQYF.